This entry features one T cell receptor (beta chain) sequence. This sample was taken from a study of blood T cell repertoires in COVID-19. In the authors' methods: Amplification with reference gene primers provided the estimates of nucleated cell counts. The data were produced by immunoSEQ multiplex PCR, yet TCRdb's version contains in-frame clones alone and is incomplete. V and J calls and clone size follow that table, whereas D and trimming were derived from the DNA. The sample carries roughly 170,000 clones, approximately 85% recorded once. This receptor was identified in a woman aged 45 to 65 with COVID-19, enrolled during active disease. Sequencing was done on a sample of peripheral blood.

In nucleotides, the CDR3 is TGTGCCAGCAGCCCAGGGACTAGCGGGGCCCAAGAGACCCAGTACTTC. This sequence encodes CASSPGTSGAQETQYF. The chain uses TRBV11-3 and TRBJ2-5; TRBD2 agrees at 13 bases. V was pared by 5 bases and J by 1 base, with 4 bases of the junction left unmatched. This CDR3 spans 16 amino acids. Germline-derived CDR1 and CDR2 are SGHNT and YENEEA.